This section outlines one T cell receptor (beta chain) sequence together with its context. It has no known antigen specificity. Base qualities are missing; no much larger clone stands one base away. The cohort comprised some 730 healthy bone marrow donors. Cohort members were all nominally healthy when sampled, although unrecorded immune exposures were likely present. The donor tested CMV seropositive and was one of the 289 seropositive cohort members. Each donor provided a peripheral blood sample, and peripheral blood mononuclear cells were used for TCR beta sequencing. Genomic DNA was extracted from the blood cell samples with the Qiagen DNeasy Blood Extraction Kit. The data were taken from a study of cytomegalovirus exposure and HLA in healthy donors (dated by TCRdb to about 2017). At the level of the whole study: In an earlier analysis of 450 to 750 of the donors, 276 Gb of sequence data and some 120 million unique TCR beta sequences from about 179 million T cells were reported. An early release that covered about 600 HLA-typed donors contained approximately 300 gigabases of sequencing data and 85 million to 100 million unique TCR sequences. Among the roughly 390 genotyped donors, more than 70% belonged to the genetic ancestry cluster associated with self-reported Caucasian donors. The study aimed to test whether signatures of past pathogen exposure could be identified by cataloging public T cell receptors. The T cell repertoires of several hundred subjects were profiled by immunosequencing and related to cytomegalovirus serostatus. Besides the first cohort of roughly 700 subjects, a separate validation cohort made up of over 100 different subjects was used. The study combined high-throughput TCR immunosequencing, statistical association of individual TCRs with disease status, and machine learning to predict cytomegalovirus infection status. A later analysis re-examined previously published TCR beta repertoires from roughly 720 donors and added high-resolution HLA genotyping to investigate patterns of TCR occurrence. In the later analysis, no new phenotypic data were used to find candidate immune exposures; instead, reliance was placed on TCR beta sequences and their occurrence across donors. In an earlier analysis of 500 to 650 of the donors, high-throughput TCR beta sequencing was used to judge whether each TCR beta V gene segment behaved as functional or pseudogenic. Alongside the repertoire data, information on donor age, sex, ethnicity and CMV serostatus was compiled. A later genetic analysis took genome-wide SNP genotypes for 398 of the 666 donors and used that subset as a discovery cohort. Every discovery cohort repertoire had been produced on one sequencing platform. HLA typing covered class I and class II loci at four-digit resolution. Typing coverage differed by locus: A, B, C, DRB1 and DQB1 were typed in roughly 620-630 donors, DQA1 in 522, DPA1 in roughly 590, and DPB1 in around 490. A handful of DR-DQ haplotypes were handled as single units for association and clustering because linkage in the cohort was strong. Among 350 to 400 genotyped donors of the cohort, an average of around 240,000 unique TCR beta nucleotide sequences were sequenced per donor, around 20% of them non-productive. Study-wide findings and limitations: A further reported finding was that TCR beta sequences accurately predicted the HLA-A and HLA-B alleles for most subjects in the first cohort. A later analysis found that most CMV-associated TCR beta chains appeared HLA-restricted, with HLA associations seemingly driven largely by CMV exposure. Because some donors lacked HLA typing at each locus, the association tests relied only on the typed subset. When HLA alleles, especially DR and DQ, strongly co-occurred, attributing TCR associations to individual alleles was difficult. This cohort had only TCR beta chains sequenced, and the lack of alpha or paired-chain data limited which features could be detected. In a later analysis, the rate of TCR association differed among HLA loci, with DRB1 alleles having the most associated TCRs and HLA-C alleles having the fewest. A later analysis found that HLA-associated TCR beta chains were more clonally expanded and had lower generation probabilities than equally common non-associated chains. Compared with the approximately 700-donor mean, donors in an Asian-associated ancestry cluster had fewer N-insertions in productive TCRs, according to a later genetic analysis. The authors suggested that the approach could potentially be extended to other disease states and immunological phenotypes. A later analysis reported that several top co-occurrence clusters appeared linked to parvovirus B19, influenza, CMV and Epstein-Barr virus. The study listed 164 TCR beta chains as associated with cytomegalovirus. In vitro tests confirmed that a few of the cytomegalovirus-associated TCR beta chains recognize cytomegalovirus antigens. A later analysis associated about 18,000 TCR beta sequences with specific HLA alleles at a false discovery rate of 0.05. V-gene and J-gene trimming of TCR beta chains was associated with a missense DCLRE1C variant in a later genetic analysis, and the association was replicated in an independent cohort. Fewer than 20 rarely observed V segments, including chromosome 9 orphons, were excluded from the earlier analysis of just under 600 of the donors because counts were too low. A group of highly shared sequence variants was considered likely to be a technical artifact of the sequencing pipeline. Linkage disequilibrium might explain the correlated functional status among segregating V segments, but an unknown experimental factor could not be ruled out. Most TCR sequences were seen in very few donors, while some public TCRs were found in many individuals. Immune exposure information for the cohort was limited to CMV serostatus. In an earlier analysis of roughly 500 of the donors, most TCR beta V segments appeared in productive rearrangements about 87% or about 30% of the time, broadly matching IMGT annotations. Roughly uniform sequencing depth across donors was assumed in presence/absence analyses, although this assumption may not hold. The classifier was reported to diagnose cytomegalovirus status with high specificity and sensitivity in both the original and validation cohorts.

Library construction relied on the immunoSEQ multiplex PCR assay. For the multiplex PCR, a mixture combining 60 forward primers for TCR Vbeta segments and 13 reverse primers for TCR Jbeta segments was used. Amplification of the CDR3 region of rearranged TCR beta genes was performed with a multiplex PCR assay on genomic DNA. The amplified TCR beta libraries were sequenced on the Illumina HiSeq System as 87-base-pair reads. Concerning the study's data processing: A later analysis tallied roughly 80 million unique TCR beta chains across the 610 or so repertoires, and approximately 9.9 million of those chains were shared by two or more donors. Raw reads were error-corrected and collapsed into unique sequences by a nearest-neighbor algorithm in which closely related sequences were merged to remove PCR and sequencing errors. To assign V, D and J gene segments, CDR3 sequences were aligned to IMGT reference sequences. For a sequence to be retained, at least a six-nucleotide match to both a V gene segment and a J gene segment was required. A rearrangement counted as productive if the CDR3 had no stop codons and remained in frame with V and J, and every other rearrangement counted as non-productive. Following IMGT convention, CDR3 was defined as the stretch from the second conserved V-encoded cysteine up to the conserved J-encoded phenylalanine. The earlier analysis of 450 to 750 of the donors excluded any sequence lacking an unambiguous match to a single V gene segment. In an earlier analysis of around 590 of the donors, a V segment was called functional when productive rearrangements were above 56.7%, and segregating when the standard deviation between donors exceeded 5%. To diagnose cytomegalovirus status from the catalog of TCR beta chain sequences, a statistical classification framework was built. In a later analysis, TCR nucleotide sequences were compared against IMGT/GENE-DB human TR gene sequences so that V and J genes could be assigned. In a later analysis, CDR3 sequences and most-parsimonious VDJ recombination scenarios were assigned using the TCRdist pipeline. A later analysis defined each TCR beta chain by its CDR3 amino acid sequence plus V-gene family, and excluded reads lacking a unique V-gene family. To address suspected cross-contamination and a sequencing artifact, a later analysis removed roughly 640 highly shared, low-generation-probability nucleotide sequences. In a later analysis, a clonal expansion index was calculated for each public chain from normalized within-repertoire ranks of inferred template counts. In a later analysis, generation probabilities were computed with a VDJ recombination model fitted to out-of-frame rearrangements, and the resulting probabilities were checked against IGoR. In a later analysis, TCR-TCR, TCR-HLA and TCR-CMV co-occurrence was scored with hypergeometric tests, and a repertoire-size bias correction was applied to TCR pairs. In a later analysis, false discovery rates were estimated by permuting HLA or CMV assignments 20 times. In a later analysis, co-occurring TCRs were grouped using DBSCAN, with TCRdist sequence similarity added in when clustering inside HLA-allele-positive subsets. For co-occurrence clustering, repertoires with fewer than 30,000 or more than 120,000 public chains were excluded, along with five repertoires with anomalous nucleotide sharing. TCRdb limited this immuneACCESS table to in-frame rearrangements with V and J called. A share of clones is missing; checked studies link under half to unresolved V genes, and the rest is unexplained. The V and J calls and clone size are taken from that table; D and trimming were inferred from the DNA. For this sample the table gives approximately 110,000 clones, of which roughly 70% were detected only once. 11% of the sample lies in the top ten.

Material for sequencing was PBMCs. This clonotype was obtained from a man in his forties in good health and CMV-seropositive.

Read as DNA, the sequence is TGTGCCAGTAGCCCCGGGACAGAGAACACCGGGGAGCTGTTTTTT. This encodes CASSPGTENTGELFF. The sequence joins TRBV19 to TRBJ2-2, and TRBD1 aligns with 7 junction nucleotides. CDR1 and CDR2 were assigned from the germline V gene (reference sequence) as LNHDA and SQIVND. Trimming accounts for 6 bases at V and 1 base at J, while the number of junction bases matched to no gene is 5. The CDR3 sequence holds 15 residues, the cysteine and phenylalanine included. The CDR3 DNA has 45 bases and is translated from base 1.